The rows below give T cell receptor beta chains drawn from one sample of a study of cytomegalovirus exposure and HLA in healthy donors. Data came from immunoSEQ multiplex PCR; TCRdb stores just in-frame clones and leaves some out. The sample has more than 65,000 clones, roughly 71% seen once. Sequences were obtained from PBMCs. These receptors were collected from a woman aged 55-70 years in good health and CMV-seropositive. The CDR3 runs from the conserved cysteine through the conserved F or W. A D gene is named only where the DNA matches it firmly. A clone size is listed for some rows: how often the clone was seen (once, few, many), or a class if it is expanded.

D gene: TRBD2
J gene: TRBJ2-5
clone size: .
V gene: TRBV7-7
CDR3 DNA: TGTGCTAGCAGGGCAGGACTAGCGGGAGCGGAGACCCAGTACTTC
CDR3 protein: CASRAGLAGAETQYF

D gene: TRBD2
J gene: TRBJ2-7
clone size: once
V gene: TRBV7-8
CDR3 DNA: TGTGCCAGCAGCCCACTAGGCCTAGCGGGCTCCTACGAGCAGTACTTC
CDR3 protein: CASSPLGLAGSYEQYF

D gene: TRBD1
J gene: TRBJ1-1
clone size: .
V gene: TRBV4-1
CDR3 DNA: TGCGCCGGCAGCCAAGGCCGGGGACAGACTATGGATGAAGCTTTCTTT
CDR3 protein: CAGSQGRGQTMDEAFF

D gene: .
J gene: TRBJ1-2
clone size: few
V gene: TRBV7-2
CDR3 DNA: TGTGCCAGCAGCCTAGGAGGGTTGGACAGTCTGGGCTACACCTTC
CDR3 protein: CASSLGGLDSLGYTF

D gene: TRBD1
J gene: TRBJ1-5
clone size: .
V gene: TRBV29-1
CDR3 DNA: TGCAGCGCTTCCACAGGGGGCGGCAATCAGCCCCAGCATTTT
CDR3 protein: CSASTGGGNQPQHF

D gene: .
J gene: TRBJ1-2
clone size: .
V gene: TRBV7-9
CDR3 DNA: TGTGCCAGCAGCTTAGCAGGGGTATACTATGGCTACACCTTC
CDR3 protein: CASSLAGVYYGYTF

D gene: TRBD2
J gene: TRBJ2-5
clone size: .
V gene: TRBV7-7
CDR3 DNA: TGTGCTAGCAGTTCTGAGGGACGGGGGGGCCGAGAGACCCAGTACTTC
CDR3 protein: CASSSEGRGGRETQYF

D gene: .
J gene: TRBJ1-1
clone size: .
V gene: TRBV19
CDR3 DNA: TGTGCCAGTAGTATGGGCAAAAACACTGAAGCTTTCTTT
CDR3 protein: CASSMGKNTEAFF

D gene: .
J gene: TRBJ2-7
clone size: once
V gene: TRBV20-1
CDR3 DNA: TGCAGTGCCCCCAGCTCCTACGAGCAGTACTTC
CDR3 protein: CSAPSSYEQYF

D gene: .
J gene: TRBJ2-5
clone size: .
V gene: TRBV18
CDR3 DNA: TGTGCCAGCTCACCAGGCACCCAAGAGACCCAGTACTTC
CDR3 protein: CASSPGTQETQYF

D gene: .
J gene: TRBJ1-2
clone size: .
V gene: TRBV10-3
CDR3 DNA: TGTGCCATCAGTGATACCAGGGAACGGGGCTACACCTTC
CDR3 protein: CAISDTRERGYTF

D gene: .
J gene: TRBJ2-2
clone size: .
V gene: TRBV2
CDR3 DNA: TGTGCCAGCACGGACTCGAACACCGGGGAGCTGTTTTTT
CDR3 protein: CASTDSNTGELFF

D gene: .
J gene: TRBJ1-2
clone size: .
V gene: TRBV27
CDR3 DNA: TGTGCCAGCAGTTTAGGGCAGAACTATGGCTACACCTTC
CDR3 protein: CASSLGQNYGYTF

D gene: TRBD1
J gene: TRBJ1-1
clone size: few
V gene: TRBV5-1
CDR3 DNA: TGCGCCAGCAGCCCTTCGGGACAGGGGAGAACTGAAGCTTTCTTT
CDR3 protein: CASSPSGQGRTEAFF

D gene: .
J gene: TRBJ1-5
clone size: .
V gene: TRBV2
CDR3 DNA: TGTGCCAGCAGTGACTCCGGGATTGGCAATCAGCCCCAGCATTTT
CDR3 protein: CASSDSGIGNQPQHF

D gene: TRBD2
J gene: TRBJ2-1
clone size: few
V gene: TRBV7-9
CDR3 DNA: TGTGCCAGCAGCTTTCTAGGCGGGGGGCCCTACAATGAGCAGTTCTTC
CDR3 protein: CASSFLGGGPYNEQFF

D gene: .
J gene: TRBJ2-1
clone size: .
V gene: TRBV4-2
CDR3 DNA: TGTGCCAGCAGCCACTCGAGCTCAAACGGGGAGCAGTTCTTC
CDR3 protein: CASSHSSSNGEQFF

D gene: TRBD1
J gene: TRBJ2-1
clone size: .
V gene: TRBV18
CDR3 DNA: TGTGCCAGCTCACCAGGGGCAGGGGGCTACAATGAGCAGTTCTTC
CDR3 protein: CASSPGAGGYNEQFF

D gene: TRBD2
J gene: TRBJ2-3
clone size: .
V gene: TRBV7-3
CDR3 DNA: TGTGCCAGCAGCTTAGCGGGGGGGCGAACAGATACGCAGTATTTT
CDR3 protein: CASSLAGGRTDTQYF

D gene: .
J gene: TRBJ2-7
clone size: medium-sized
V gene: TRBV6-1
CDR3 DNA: TGTGCCGGGGGTACAGGGAATTTTCCCTACGAGCAGTACTTC
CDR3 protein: CAGGTGNFPYEQYF

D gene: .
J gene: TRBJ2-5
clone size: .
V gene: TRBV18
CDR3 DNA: TGTGCCAGCTCACCACCGGCGGAGATAGAGACCCAGTACTTC
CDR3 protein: CASSPPAEIETQYF

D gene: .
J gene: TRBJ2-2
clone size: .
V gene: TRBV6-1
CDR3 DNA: TGTGCCAGCAACCCGAACGGAGGTTTAGCCGGGGAGCTGTTTTTT
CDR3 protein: CASNPNGGLAGELFF

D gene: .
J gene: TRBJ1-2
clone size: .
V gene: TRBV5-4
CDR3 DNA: TGTGCCAGCAGCTTGGTGGCCGACAGGCAAAATGGCTACACCTTC
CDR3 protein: CASSLVADRQNGYTF

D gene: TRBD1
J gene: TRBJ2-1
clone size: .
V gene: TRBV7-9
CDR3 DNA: TGTGCCAGCACTCGGACAGGCCATGAGCAGTTCTTC
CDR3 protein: CASTRTGHEQFF

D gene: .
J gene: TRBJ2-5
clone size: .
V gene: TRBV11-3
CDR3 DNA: TGTGCCAGCAGCTACCCGGCGAGGGGGGGAGAGACCCAGTACTTC
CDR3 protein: CASSYPARGGETQYF

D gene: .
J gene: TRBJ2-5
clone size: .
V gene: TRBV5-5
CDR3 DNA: TGTGCCAGCAGCCCCCCAACTGCCCAAGAGACCCAGTACTTC
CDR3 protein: CASSPPTAQETQYF

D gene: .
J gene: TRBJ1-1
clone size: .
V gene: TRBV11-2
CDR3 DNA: TGTGCCAGCAGGAACCTTCTTGCGGGATGGAACACTGAAGCTTTCTTT
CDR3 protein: CASRNLLAGWNTEAFF

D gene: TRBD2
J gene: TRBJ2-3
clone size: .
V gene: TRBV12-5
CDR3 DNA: TGTGCTAGTGCCCTACGGGAGGAGGATACGCAGTATTTT
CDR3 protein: CASALREEDTQYF

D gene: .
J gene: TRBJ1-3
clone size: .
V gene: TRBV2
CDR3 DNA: TGTGCCAGCAAGCTTTCTGGAAACACCATATATTTT
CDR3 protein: CASKLSGNTIYF

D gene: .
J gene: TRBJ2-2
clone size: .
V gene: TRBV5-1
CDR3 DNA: TGCGCCAGCAGCTCAGGACAGTTGAACACCGGGGAGCTGTTTTTT
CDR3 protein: CASSSGQLNTGELFF

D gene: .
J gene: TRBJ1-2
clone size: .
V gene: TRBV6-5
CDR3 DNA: TGTGCCAGCAGCCCCCCACGAGGCTTTGGGGGCTACACCTTC
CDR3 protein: CASSPPRGFGGYTF

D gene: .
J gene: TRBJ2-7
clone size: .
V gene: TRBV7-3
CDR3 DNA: TGTGCCAGCAGCTTAGGGGGGACCTACGAGCAGTACTTC
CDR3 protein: CASSLGGTYEQYF

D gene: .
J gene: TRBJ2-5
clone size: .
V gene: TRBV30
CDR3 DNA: TGTGCCTGGAACCGGGACTCGCTGGTGGAGACCCAGTACTTC
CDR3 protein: CAWNRDSLVETQYF

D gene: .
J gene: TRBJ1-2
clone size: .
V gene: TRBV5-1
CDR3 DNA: TGCGCCAGCAGCTTGAACAGAAATGGCTACACCTTC
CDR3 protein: CASSLNRNGYTF

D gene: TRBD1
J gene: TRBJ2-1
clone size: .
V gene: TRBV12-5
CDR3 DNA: TGTGCTAGTGGCCGACAGGGGGGGAACTACAATGAGCAGTTCTTC
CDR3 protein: CASGRQGGNYNEQFF

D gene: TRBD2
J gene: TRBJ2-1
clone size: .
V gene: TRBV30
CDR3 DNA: TGTACCGGGACGGTGACTAGCGGGACAAATGAGCAGTTCTTC
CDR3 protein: CTGTVTSGTNEQFF

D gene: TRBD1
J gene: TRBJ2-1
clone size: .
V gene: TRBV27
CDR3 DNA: TGTGCCAGCAGTACCACAGGGGGCAATGAGCAGTTCTTC
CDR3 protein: CASSTTGGNEQFF

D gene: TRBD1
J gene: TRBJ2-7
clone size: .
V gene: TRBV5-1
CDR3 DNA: TGCGCCAGCAGGGGGACAGGGAGAGTCGAGCAGTACTTC
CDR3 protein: CASRGTGRVEQYF

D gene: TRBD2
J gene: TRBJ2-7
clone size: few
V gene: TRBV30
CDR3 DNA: TGTGCCTTCACTAGCGGGTCCTACGAGCAGTACTTC
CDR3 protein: CAFTSGSYEQYF

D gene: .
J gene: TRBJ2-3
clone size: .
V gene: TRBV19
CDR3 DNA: TGTGCCAGTAGTGCAGGGTTTTCTGAAACAGATACGCAGTATTTT
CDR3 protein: CASSAGFSETDTQYF

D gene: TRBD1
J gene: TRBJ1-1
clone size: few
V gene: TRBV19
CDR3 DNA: TGTGCCAGTAGTATCTCCGGGACAGGGATCACTGAAGCTTTCTTT
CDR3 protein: CASSISGTGITEAFF

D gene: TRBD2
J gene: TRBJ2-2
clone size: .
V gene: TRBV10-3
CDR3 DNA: TGTGCCATCAGTGAGTCCTGGCTAGCGGGCACCGGGGAGCTGTTTTTT
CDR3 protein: CAISESWLAGTGELFF

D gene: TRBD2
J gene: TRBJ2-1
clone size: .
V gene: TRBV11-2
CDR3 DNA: TGTGCCAGCGGGTTAAAGCGGGGTTACAATGAGCAGTTCTTC
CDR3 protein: CASGLKRGYNEQFF

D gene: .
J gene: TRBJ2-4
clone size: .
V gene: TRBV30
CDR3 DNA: TGTGCCTGGAGTGTGGGATCCTTAAAGAGGGCAAACATTCAGTACTTC
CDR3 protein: CAWSVGSLKRANIQYF

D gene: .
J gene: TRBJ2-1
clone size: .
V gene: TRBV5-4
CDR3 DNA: TGTGCCAGCAGCTTGGCCGGTCCCCAGGCCCTAAATGAGCAGTTCTTC
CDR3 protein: CASSLAGPQALNEQFF

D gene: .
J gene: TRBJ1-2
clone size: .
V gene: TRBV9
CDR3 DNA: TGTGCCAGCAGCGTGGGACTCCTACCCCATGGCTACACCTTC
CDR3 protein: CASSVGLLPHGYTF

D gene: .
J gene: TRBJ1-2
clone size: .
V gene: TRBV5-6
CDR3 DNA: TGTGCCAGCAGCACGAGGACTGGGGGCTACACCTTC
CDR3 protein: CASSTRTGGYTF

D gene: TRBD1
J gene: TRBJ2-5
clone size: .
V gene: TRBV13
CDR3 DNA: TGTGCCAGCAGCTTCCAGGGGGCAGGAGAGACCCAGTACTTC
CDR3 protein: CASSFQGAGETQYF